The rows below give T cell receptor beta chains drawn from one sample of a study of tumor-infiltrating lymphocytes in oesophageal squamous cell carcinoma. TCRdb passed the PCR reads through MiXCR, listing each CDR3 protein once. This sample has under 20,000 distinct CDR3 sequences, with around 40% found just once. Material: blood. The receptors were gathered from a male donor with esophageal squamous cell carcinoma. Each CDR3 is given with its conserved first and last residue. Fields, in order: J gene, clone size, CDR3 length, D gene, V gene, CDR3 protein, CDR3 DNA. A D gene is named only where the DNA matches it firmly. Some rows mark clone size as missing; the rest say once, few, many or name a class of expanded clone.

TRBJ2-7,many,17,-,TRBV5-6,CASSWGGAMLLSYEQYF,TGTGCCAGCAGCTGGGGGGGGGCGATGTTGCTATCCTACGAGCAGTACTTC
TRBJ1-6,-,15,TRBD1,TRBV7-8,CATHRDRLHNSPLHF,TGTGCCACTCACCGGGACAGGCTGCATAATTCACCCCTCCACTTT
TRBJ2-5,-,14,TRBD2,TRBV6-1,CASSSPGTRETQYF,TGTGCCAGCAGTTCCCCGGGGACTAGAGAGACCCAGTACTTC
TRBJ2-3,-,15,-,TRBV7-6,CASSLGGISTDTQYF,TGTGCCAGCAGCTTAGGGGGGATTAGCACAGATACGCAGTATTTT
TRBJ2-3,-,12,-,TRBV7-3,CASSSYGDTQYF,TGTGCCAGCAGCTCCTACGGGGATACGCAGTATTTT
TRBJ2-2,-,12,-,TRBV6-5,CASSEGAGELFF,TGTGCCAGCAGTGAAGGGGCCGGGGAGCTGTTTTTT
TRBJ2-3,medium-sized,16,TRBD2,TRBV12-3/TRBV12-4,CASSFLRTSIPDTQYF,TGTGCCAGCAGTTTCTTACGGACTAGCATTCCAGATACGCAGTATTTT
TRBJ2-1,many,15,-,TRBV10-1,CASGVGSGNYNEQFF,TGCGCCAGCGGAGTTGGGTCCGGAAACTACAATGAGCAGTTCTTC
TRBJ2-7,few,16,TRBD2,TRBV7-6,CASSSDSGRIRYEQYF,TGTGCCAGCAGCTCCGATAGCGGGAGGATCCGCTACGAGCAGTACTTC
TRBJ2-6,once,14,-,TRBV6-1,CASLHLSGANVLTF,TGTGCCAGCTTACACCTCTCTGGGGCCAACGTCCTGACTTTC
TRBJ2-5,many,13,-,TRBV18,CASSGYVQETQYF,TGTGCCAGCTCCGGATACGTCCAAGAGACCCAGTACTTC
TRBJ2-2,many,13,-,TRBV24-1,CATEPPDTGELFF,TGTGCCACTGAGCCCCCCGACACCGGGGAGCTGTTTTTT
TRBJ2-5,few,18,TRBD2,TRBV6-1,CASSEGFLAGGPRETQYF,TGTGCCAGCAGTGAAGGGTTCCTAGCGGGAGGGCCTCGAGAGACCCAGTACTTC
TRBJ2-1,many,16,TRBD2,TRBV7-9,CASSPRTSGRNVEQFF,TGTGCCAGCAGCCCGCGGACTAGCGGGAGGAATGTTGAGCAGTTCTTC
TRBJ2-1,-,16,-,TRBV6-2/TRBV6-3,CASSYSKGRRSDEQFF,TGTGCCAGCAGTTACTCTAAGGGACGGAGATCGGACGAGCAGTTCTTC
TRBJ2-7,many,15,-,TRBV6-1,CASTPTASSSYEQYF,TGTGCCAGCACCCCAACCGCCTCGAGCTCCTACGAGCAGTACTTC
TRBJ2-3,many,15,-,TRBV11-1,CASSLAAGLRDTQYF,TGTGCCAGCAGCTTAGCTGCTGGCCTCCGCGATACGCAGTATTTT
TRBJ1-5,many,15,-,TRBV28,CASSLGFGHGQPQHF,TGTGCCAGCAGTCTAGGGTTCGGACATGGTCAGCCCCAGCATTTT
TRBJ2-1,-,14,-,TRBV11-2,CASRQRSSYNEQFF,TGTGCCAGCCGGCAGCGGTCCTCCTACAATGAGCAGTTCTTC
TRBJ2-7,few,11,-,TRBV12-3/TRBV12-4,CASSSYYEQYF,TGTGCCAGCAGTTCCTACTACGAGCAGTACTTC
TRBJ2-7,-,15,TRBD1,TRBV7-3,CASSEHQGAGYEQYF,TGTGCCAGCAGCGAACACCAGGGGGCCGGCTACGAGCAGTACTTC
TRBJ2-1,many,15,-,TRBV5-1,CASSLVAGSFDEQFF,TGCGCCAGCAGCTTGGTTGCGGGAAGCTTCGATGAGCAGTTCTTC
TRBJ2-3,few,15,TRBD1,TRBV7-3,CASSPWDRGADTQYF,TGTGCCAGCAGCCCCTGGGACAGGGGAGCGGATACGCAGTATTTT
TRBJ2-5,-,15,-,TRBV28,CASSLVSSVRETQYF,TGTGCCAGCAGTTTGGTCAGCTCGGTACGGGAGACCCAGTACTTC
TRBJ1-1,many,12,-,TRBV28,CASSLLWSEAFF,TGTGCCAGCAGTTTATTATGGAGTGAAGCTTTCTTT
TRBJ2-1,many,14,TRBD2,TRBV5-1,CASSGSGGSDEQFF,TGCGCCAGCTCCGGGAGTGGCGGGAGTGATGAGCAGTTCTTC
TRBJ2-1,-,16,-,TRBV11-2,CASSLDRVLDYNEQFF,TGTGCCAGCAGCTTAGACAGGGTTTTGGACTACAATGAGCAGTTCTTC
TRBJ2-7,many,12,-,TRBV6-2/TRBV6-3,CAASGSDNVQYF,TGTGCCGCCAGTGGTAGTGATAACGTGCAGTACTTC
TRBJ2-5,many,18,TRBD2,TRBV6-6,CASSYSGLAGEGAETQYF,TGTGCCAGCAGTTACTCAGGACTAGCGGGAGAAGGCGCAGAGACCCAGTACTTC
TRBJ2-3,many,15,TRBD1,TRBV28,CASSPGTGSTDTQYF,TGTGCCAGCAGTCCCGGGACAGGGTCAACAGATACGCAGTATTTT
TRBJ2-7,-,15,-,TRBV6-5,CASSDTGTPFYEQYF,TGTGCCAGCAGTGATACCGGGACCCCCTTCTACGAGCAGTACTTC